The 24 T cell receptor beta chains reported below all come from one sample, sequenced in a study of Tregs in tolerant kidney transplant recipients. Recipients received nonmyeloablative bone marrow transplants from related graft donors, with transient mixed chimerism. The assay was immunoSEQ multiplex PCR, and TCRdb's table has in-frame clones only and misses some. This table holds approximately 82,000 clones, over 85% found once. The material sequenced was CD4+ T cells from blood (PBMCs), taken 12 months after the transplant. These receptors were obtained from a human patient who received a combined kidney and bone marrow transplant. These T cells may partly come from the graft donor.

V gene TRBV5-5 combines with J gene TRBJ1-3, with a possible D match to TRBD1 (6 bases). Trimming stripped 0 bases from V and 3 bases from J, with 10 bases between. Germline V lookup: CDR1 SGHKS, CDR2 YYEKEE (reference sequence). The CDR3 spans 15 residues. The CDR3 reads CASSLGQVFGNTIYF. The CDR3 bases are TGTGCCAGCAGCTTGGGACAGGTTTTTGGAAACACCATATATTTT.

This chain uses TRBV7-2 with TRBJ2-7; the match to TRBD2 covers 12 bases. Germline loops: CDR1 SGHTA, CDR2 FQGNSA. This CDR3 has 15 amino acids. V dropped 5 bases and J dropped 4; count of bases not matched to a gene: 6. DNA for the CDR3: TGTGCCAGCAGCATACTAGCGGGAGGAGGTTACGAGCAGTACTTC. Its translation is CASSILAGGGYEQYF.

The gene calls are TRBV5-1 and TRBJ1-3, with a weak D call TRBD1 (6 bases). The V gene lost 5 bases and the J gene lost 0 bases, with 12 bases spanning the gap. Germline V CDR1 and CDR2: SGHRS, YFSETQ. The CDR3 extends over 15 amino acids. The DNA for the CDR3 is TGCGCCAGCAGGGTGACAGGAAACTCTGGAAACACCATATATTTT. It yields the protein CASRVTGNSGNTIYF.

Here the CDR3 DNA reads TGCAGTGCTAGAGGCGGGTTCGAGCAGTACTTC. This codes for CSARGGFEQYF. The chain uses TRBV20-1 and TRBJ2-7, with a possible D match to TRBD2 (5 bases). This CDR3 spans 11 amino acids. The V end was cut by 1 base, the J end by 6 bases, with 7 bases between. Per germline, CDR1 DFQATT and CDR2 SNEGSKA (reference sequence).

V is TRBV6-6 and J is TRBJ2-7, with D perhaps TRBD2 (5 bases). CDR1 and CDR2 (germline): MNHNY, SVGAGI (reference sequence). Between the trimmed V and J ends, which lost 5 bases and 5 bases, there was a span of 13 bases. The CDR3 sequence is 13 residues long. CDR3 loop: CASSRRERHEQYF. DNA of the CDR3: TGTGCCAGCAGTCGCCGGGAAAGGCACGAGCAGTACTTC.

J is TRBJ2-3 and V is TRBV7-2; 7 nucleotides align to TRBD2. CDR3 length: 15 residues. V shed 4 bases and J 0 bases; nucleotides not matched to a gene: 4. Looked up from germline, CDR1 is SGHTA and CDR2 is FQGNSA. The CDR3 region is CASSSRTRSTDTQYF. Here the CDR3 DNA reads TGTGCCAGCAGCTCCCGGACTAGAAGCACAGATACGCAGTATTTT. The variable domain in full, with the rest retrieved from reference TRBV7-2 and TRBJ2-3, is GAGVSQSPSNKVTEKGKDVELRCDPISGHTALYWYRQSLGQGLEFLIYFQGNSAPDKSGLPSDRFSAERTGGSVSTLTIQRTQQEDSAVYLCASSSRTRSTDTQYFGPGTRLTVL.

The chain is built from TRBV29-1 and TRBJ1-1; D possibly corresponds to TRBD1 (6 bases). CDR3 length: 15 residues. V was clipped by 3 bases and J by 1 base, with 15 bases between them. The V gene's germline CDR1 is SQVTM and CDR2 ANQGSEA. CDR3 bases: TGCAGCGTTGATGGGACACGCAATCCGAACACTGAAGCTTTCTTT. As protein: CSVDGTRNPNTEAFF. Supplemented by reference TRBV29-1 and TRBJ1-1, the full variable domain reads SAVISQKPSRDICQRGTSLTIQCQVDSQVTMMFWYRQQPGQSLTLIATANQGSEATYESGFVIDKFPISRPNLTFSTLTVSNMSPEDSSIYLCSVDGTRNPNTEAFFGQGTRLTVV.

The V call is TRBV7-2, the J call TRBJ2-7; the D is unclear. V dropped 0 bases and J dropped 0 bases, with 6 bases sitting between them. The CDR3 is 14 residues long. The germline V gene encodes CDR1 SGHTA and CDR2 FQGNSA. Here the CDR3 DNA reads TGTGCCAGCAGCTTAGCGTTTAGCTCCTACGAGCAGTACTTC. Translation gives CASSLAFSSYEQYF. Together with reference TRBV7-2 and TRBJ2-7, the CDR3 gives the full variable domain: GAGVSQSPSNKVTEKGKDVELRCDPISGHTALYWYRQSLGQGLEFLIYFQGNSAPDKSGLPSDRFSAERTGGSVSTLTIQRTQQEDSAVYLCASSLAFSSYEQYFGPGTRLTVT.

This clone appeared a single time. At the DNA level, this CDR3 is encoded by other sequences in the same sample as well. The chain recombines TRBV19 with TRBJ1-6; D is unclear. The CDR3 sequence is 13 residues long. CDR1 is LNHDA and CDR2 is SQIVND in the germline V gene (reference sequence). The V gene lost 4 bases and the J gene lost 13 bases, with 14 bases spanning the gap. The CDR3 DNA reads TGTGCCAGTAGTAGAACCGAGACATCCCCCCTCCACTTT. This encodes CASSRTETSPLHF.

This sequence joins TRBV7-2 and TRBJ2-2, with TRBD2 matching 7 bases. CDR1 is SGHTA and CDR2 is FQGNSA in the germline V gene. The CDR3 spans 16 residues. V lost 2 bases, J lost 9 bases, and 12 bases stayed unmatched. DNA for the CDR3: TGTGCCAGCAGCTTACGTGCTGGCGGGAGCGGAAGGGAGCTGTTTTTT. Translated, it gives CASSLRAGGSGRELFF.

V usage is TRBV2 and J usage is TRBJ2-7; a weak D match, TRBD1 (5 bases). V was cut by 2 bases and J by 1 base, with 9 bases left in between. The CDR3 runs to 14 residues. From germline, CDR1 is SNHLY and CDR2 FYNNEI. The CDR3 DNA sequence: TGTGCCAGCAGTGAACGCAGGGAATCCTACGAGCAGTACTTC. Amino acids: CASSERRESYEQYF.

The chain uses TRBV7-6 and TRBJ1-2; the D is unclear. V was clipped by 0 bases and J by 4 bases, with 9 bases between them. This CDR3 spans 14 amino acids. Germline V gives CDR1 SGHVS, CDR2 FNYEAQ. CDR3: CASSLARRGYGYTF. CDR3 bases: TGTGCCAGCAGCTTAGCAAGGCGGGGCTATGGCTACACCTTC.

The chain uses TRBV14 and TRBJ2-5, with TRBD1 matching over 11 bases. CDR1 is SGHDN, CDR2 FVKESK, per germline. The CDR3 length is 15 residues. The junction had 6 bases not matched to a gene; V was cut back by 4 bases and J by 5 bases. This chain's CDR3 is CASSRGQGVRETQYF. The CDR3 nucleotides are TGTGCCAGCAGCCGGGGACAGGGGGTTAGGGAGACCCAGTACTTC.

The chain carries TRBV30 and TRBJ2-5, with a tentative D call TRBD1 (6 bases). Germline values: CDR1 GTSNPN, CDR2 SVGIG (reference sequence). CDR3 length: 15 amino acids. The V end was cut by 4 bases, the J end by 5 bases, with 20 bases between. Here the CDR3 DNA reads TGTGCCTGGAAGGGGGAATATAGCGTCGGGGAGACCCAGTACTTC. Translated: CAWKGEYSVGETQYF.

The chain joins TRBV7-9 to TRBJ2-1; TRBD2 agrees at 7 bases. There are 16 residues in the CDR3. The V gene end was trimmed by 6 bases and the J gene end by 7 bases; junction bases not matched to a gene: 15. Germline CDR1 reads SEHNR; CDR2 reads FQNEAQ (reference sequence). CDR3 sequence: CASSKTQRDMANEQFF. The CDR3 DNA sequence: TGTGCCAGCAGTAAGACCCAGCGGGATATGGCGAATGAGCAGTTCTTC.

The chain employs TRBV30 and TRBJ2-3; possible D gene TRBD2, 5 bases. The CDR3 length is 14 residues. Trimming removed 0 bases at V and 4 bases at J, with 11 bases between. CDR1 is GTSNPN and CDR2 is SVGIG in the germline V gene (reference sequence). The CDR3 here is CAWSVPGMADTQYF. CDR3 DNA: TGTGCCTGGAGTGTTCCGGGAATGGCAGATACGCAGTATTTT.

The CDR3 DNA is TGTGCCAGCAGCCTCAGGGGCGGGGGGGCTCCCGGGGAGCTGTTTTTT. Residues: CASSLRGGGAPGELFF. The chain employs TRBV9 and TRBJ2-2, with 9 bases matching TRBD2. This CDR3 contains 16 residues. With 4 bases clipped from V and 6 bases from J, the junction kept 10 bases outside the gene matches. The V gene's germline CDR1 is SGDLS and CDR2 YYNGEE.

V and J are TRBV7-3 and TRBJ2-3; 9 nucleotides line up with TRBD1. This CDR3 contains 18 residues. Germline V gene data show CDR1 as SGHTA and CDR2 as FQGTGA. The J segment lost 1 base and the V segment lost 3 bases, leaving 11 bases of the junction unmatched. In DNA form, the CDR3 reads TGTGCCAGCAGCTTGGGACAGGGTGAGAGGTTCGGCACAGATACGCAGTATTTT. Translated, it gives CASSLGQGERFGTDTQYF.

This sequence joins TRBV19 and TRBJ2-7; TRBD2 aligns across 7 bases. Germline V CDR1 and CDR2: LNHDA, SQIVND (reference sequence). This CDR3 has 17 amino acids. The V gene end was trimmed by 4 bases and the J gene end by 0 bases; junction bases not matched to a gene: 12. The CDR3 spells CASSKWAAGTISYEQYF. For the CDR3, the DNA is TGTGCCAGTAGTAAATGGGCAGCGGGGACTATCTCCTACGAGCAGTACTTC.

The chain employs TRBV15 and TRBJ1-3; TRBD1 matches 9 bases. The CDR3 covers 16 residues. Germline CDR1 LNHNV, CDR2 YYDKDF (reference sequence). The V and J ends lost 3 bases and 2 bases, in that order; junction bases with no gene match: 5. CDR3 DNA: TGTGCCACCAGCAGGGACAGGGGCCGACCTGGAAACACCATATATTTT. This codes for CATSRDRGRPGNTIYF.

The chain has TRBV20-1 and TRBJ2-7, with D hard to call. Trimming left V 8 bases short and J 0 bases short, with 8 bases between. CDR3 size: 11 residues. In germline, CDR1 is DFQATT, CDR2 SNEGSKA (reference sequence). In DNA form, the CDR3 reads TGCAGTATCGGTAGCTCCTACGAGCAGTACTTC. The encoded protein is CSIGSSYEQYF.

The chain recombines TRBV7-9 with TRBJ1-4; D is undetermined. The CDR3 runs to 15 residues. Germline V lookup: CDR1 SEHNR, CDR2 FQNEAQ (reference sequence). The V end was cut by 5 bases, the J end by 8 bases, with 18 bases between. The CDR3, as DNA: TGTGCCAGCAGCCCCCGACTCGGTCCGAGGGAAAAACTGTTTTTT. It encodes CASSPRLGPREKLFF.

The J gene is TRBJ2-7, the V gene TRBV27, with D perhaps matching TRBD2 (5 bases). Trimming pared 7 bases from V and 4 bases from J, leaving 17 bases between. This CDR3 comprises 14 residues. CDR1 is MNHEY, CDR2 SMNVEV, per germline (reference sequence). CDR3 nucleotides: TGTGCCAGCAATAGAGGCGGGTCGATTTACGAGCAGTACTTC. Translating gives CASNRGGSIYEQYF.

The rearrangement uses TRBV9 and TRBJ2-3; TRBD2 matches at 11 bases. Trimming cost V 0 bases and J 4 bases; bases outside gene matches: 10. The CDR3 has 18 residues. Germline CDR1 SGDLS, CDR2 YYNGEE. DNA for the CDR3: TGTGCCAGCAGCGTAGTTCGCCTAGCGGGGGGTATTGCAGATACGCAGTATTTT. It is translated as CASSVVRLAGGIADTQYF.